This is a list of T cell receptor beta chains from one sample in a study of low-dose radiotherapy and immunotherapy resistance in tumors. TCRdb independently ran MiXCR on the reads; one entry per CDR3 protein. The table includes approximately 80,000 distinct CDR3 sequences, around a sixth detected once. The specimen comprised PBMCs, sampled after low-dose radiotherapy plus immunotherapy. The receptors shown here come from a male donor with prostate cancer. Both conserved end residues are part of each CDR3. A D gene is named only where the DNA matches it firmly. Rows give clone size only sometimes, using once, few, many, or a class for an expanded clone.

V,J,size,D,CDR3,DNA
TRBV29-1,TRBJ2-3,-,-,CSVAQGNPTDTQYF,TGCAGCGTTGCGCAGGGGAACCCCACAGATACGCAGTATTTT
TRBV4-1,TRBJ1-2,many,-,CASSQEGFGYGYTF,TGCGCCAGCAGCCAAGAGGGGTTTGGCTATGGCTACACCTTC
TRBV20-1,TRBJ1-2,many,TRBD1,CSARTGFGYTF,TGCAGTGCTCGGACAGGGTTCGGCTACACCTTC
TRBV12-3/TRBV12-4,TRBJ2-1,-,-,CASSPRASDLNEQFF,TGTGCCAGCAGTCCCCGGGCTAGCGACCTCAATGAGCAGTTCTTC
TRBV20-1,TRBJ2-3,many,-,CSARQPGGRGSSDTQYF,TGCAGTGCTAGACAGCCCGGGGGCCGGGGCAGCTCAGATACGCAGTATTTT
TRBV4-1,TRBJ2-7,many,TRBD2,CASSQGIAGTYEQYF,TGCGCCAGCAGCCAAGGAATAGCGGGAACCTACGAGCAGTACTTC
TRBV6-6,TRBJ2-2,many,-,CASSPLGELFF,TGTGCCAGCAGCCCTTTAGGGGAGCTGTTTTTT
TRBV7-2,TRBJ2-3,-,TRBD2,CASSFAGGADTQYF,TGTGCCAGCAGCTTTGCGGGGGGGGCAGATACGCAGTATTTT
TRBV7-2,TRBJ2-5,many,-,CASSSRTGDETQYF,TGTGCCAGCAGCTCCCGTACGGGGGATGAGACCCAGTACTTC
TRBV6-2/TRBV6-3,TRBJ1-2,many,-,CASSYQGNGYTF,TGTGCCAGCAGTTACCAGGGGAATGGCTACACCTTC
TRBV7-2,TRBJ2-5,many,TRBD2,CASSLGSSGSYETQYF,TGTGCCAGCAGCTTAGGCAGCAGCGGGAGCTACGAGACCCAGTACTTC
TRBV3-1,TRBJ1-3,many,-,CASSQGSGYTIYF,TGTGCCAGCAGCCAAGGATCTGGGTACACCATATATTTT
TRBV4-1,TRBJ2-2,many,-,CASSLTGTWELFF,TGCGCCAGCAGCCTAACAGGGACCTGGGAGCTGTTTTTT
TRBV20-1,TRBJ2-7,many,TRBD2,CSARNHLSSGTPYEQYF,TGCAGTGCTAGGAATCATCTTTCTAGCGGGACGCCCTACGAGCAGTACTTC
TRBV7-2,TRBJ2-3,many,TRBD2,CASSFGLAGGLKDTQYF,TGTGCCAGCAGCTTCGGACTAGCGGGAGGGCTAAAAGATACGCAGTATTTT
TRBV2,TRBJ1-5,many,-,CASSGTDNQPQHF,TGTGCCAGCAGTGGGACAGACAATCAGCCCCAGCATTTT
TRBV26,TRBJ2-2,-,-,CASTRGGSNTGELFF,TGTGCCAGCACCCGAGGGGGGTCGAACACCGGGGAGCTGTTTTTT
TRBV29-1,TRBJ2-2,many,-,CSVVVDISNTGELFF,TGCAGCGTTGTAGTGGACATATCGAACACCGGGGAGCTGTTTTTT
TRBV6-2/TRBV6-3,TRBJ2-7,many,-,CASSRGPTYEQYF,TGTGCCAGCAGTAGGGGACCGACCTACGAGCAGTACTTC
TRBV3-1,TRBJ1-6,-,-,CASSQDPAPLHF,TGTGCCAGCAGCCAAGATCCGGCACCCCTCCACTTT
TRBV10-3,TRBJ2-3,many,TRBD2,CATANPLAASTDTQYF,TGTGCCACCGCGAACCCACTAGCGGCTAGCACAGATACGCAGTATTTT
TRBV19,TRBJ2-2,many,TRBD1,CASDRGQTTGELFF,TGTGCCAGCGACAGGGGGCAGACCACCGGGGAGCTGTTTTTT
TRBV15,TRBJ1-5,many,-,CATSRQAQPQHF,TGTGCCACCAGCAGGCAGGCTCAGCCCCAGCATTTT
TRBV5-6,TRBJ2-1,few,-,CASSSKGGYNEQFF,TGTGCCAGCAGCTCGAAAGGGGGCTACAATGAGCAGTTCTTC
TRBV25-1,TRBJ2-3,-,-,CASTPLWGATDTQYF,TGTGCCAGCACCCCACTTTGGGGGGCCACAGATACGCAGTATTTT
TRBV27,TRBJ2-1,-,TRBD1,CASRPTGGVEQFF,TGTGCCAGCAGGCCCACAGGGGGCGTTGAGCAGTTCTTC
TRBV5-6,TRBJ2-5,few,-,CASSLGDRKETQYF,TGTGCCAGCAGCTTGGGTGATCGCAAAGAGACCCAGTACTTC
TRBV10-3,TRBJ2-2,many,-,CAITPVDTGELFF,TGTGCCATCACCCCGGTCGACACCGGGGAGCTGTTTTTT
TRBV5-1,TRBJ2-2,many,TRBD1,CASSPDREVLSANTGELFF,TGCGCCAGCAGCCCGGACAGGGAGGTCCTCTCTGCGAACACCGGGGAGCTGTTTTTT
TRBV13,TRBJ2-1,many,-,CASSFRPNSYNEQFF,TGTGCCAGCAGCTTTAGACCGAACTCCTACAATGAGCAGTTCTTC
TRBV2,TRBJ2-3,many,TRBD1,CASGADRGVDTQYF,TGTGCCAGCGGCGCGGACAGGGGGGTAGATACGCAGTATTTT
TRBV11-2,TRBJ2-5,many,-,CASSVRVTIEETQYF,TGTGCCAGCAGCGTCAGGGTAACTATCGAAGAGACCCAGTACTTC
TRBV20-1,TRBJ1-1,-,-,CSARLGPENTEAFF,TGCAGTGCTAGACTCGGGCCAGAGAACACTGAAGCTTTCTTT
TRBV4-1,TRBJ2-4,many,TRBD1,CASSQPTGFGAKNIQYF,TGCGCCAGCAGCCAACCGACAGGGTTTGGGGCCAAAAACATTCAGTACTTC
TRBV3-1,TRBJ2-1,many,-,CASSPGLVGSDEQFF,TGTGCCAGCAGCCCCGGTCTAGTGGGTTCCGATGAGCAGTTCTTC
TRBV10-3,TRBJ1-1,many,-,CAISPGTNTEAFF,TGTGCCATCAGCCCCGGGACAAACACTGAAGCTTTCTTT
TRBV6-2/TRBV6-3,TRBJ2-3,many,TRBD1,CASSDGTGHTDTQYF,TGTGCCAGCAGTGACGGGACAGGGCACACAGATACGCAGTATTTT
TRBV6-1,TRBJ1-5,many,-,CASSEGSYNQPQHF,TGTGCCAGCAGTGAAGGCAGCTACAATCAGCCCCAGCATTTT
TRBV20-1,TRBJ1-4,many,TRBD1,CSARPGGATNEKLFF,TGCAGTGCTAGACCAGGGGGCGCAACTAATGAAAAACTGTTTTTT
TRBV7-9,TRBJ2-3,few,-,CATQPNPSTDTQYF,TGTGCCACGCAGCCGAACCCTAGCACAGATACGCAGTATTTT
TRBV6-1,TRBJ2-7,-,TRBD2,CSSSVGLAGTGEQYF,TGTTCCAGCAGTGTTGGCCTAGCGGGCACGGGTGAGCAGTACTTC
TRBV5-5,TRBJ1-4,many,TRBD1,CASSLTGQGATFSEKLFF,TGTGCCAGCAGCTTGACAGGGCAGGGGGCGACTTTTTCTGAAAAACTGTTTTTT
TRBV9,TRBJ2-1,many,TRBD2,CASSVDISGANEQFF,TGTGCCAGCAGCGTAGATATTAGCGGGGCAAATGAGCAGTTCTTC
TRBV7-2,TRBJ2-5,many,-,CASSLAGATKETQYF,TGTGCCAGCAGCTTAGCGGGAGCGACAAAAGAGACCCAGTACTTC
TRBV29-1,TRBJ2-5,many,-,CSVGQQETQYF,TGCAGCGTTGGCCAGCAAGAGACCCAGTACTTC
TRBV7-2,TRBJ2-2,many,-,CASSLASGDTGELFF,TGTGCCAGCAGCTTAGCTAGCGGTGACACCGGGGAGCTGTTTTTT
TRBV5-4,TRBJ2-7,-,TRBD2,CASSPKRENYEQYF,TGTGCCAGCAGCCCCAAGCGGGAGAACTACGAGCAGTACTTC
TRBV5-4,TRBJ2-1,many,-,CASSPASSNEQFF,TGTGCCAGCAGCCCGGCCTCCAGCAATGAGCAGTTCTTC
TRBV4-1,TRBJ1-1,many,-,CASSQEAGLNTEAFF,TGCGCCAGCAGCCAAGAAGCAGGACTGAACACTGAAGCTTTCTTT
TRBV29-1,TRBJ2-5,many,TRBD1,CSVALFWTGAKETQYF,TGCAGCGTGGCCCTCTTTTGGACAGGGGCCAAAGAGACCCAGTACTTC
TRBV5-1,TRBJ2-1,many,TRBD1,CASRRSGQGYDEQFF,TGCGCCAGCAGGAGGTCGGGACAGGGTTACGATGAGCAGTTCTTC
TRBV19,TRBJ2-1,many,-,CASSKYNEQFF,TGTGCCAGTAGTAAATACAATGAGCAGTTCTTC
TRBV28,TRBJ2-7,many,-,CASRLAAIYEQYF,TGTGCCAGCAGACTAGCCGCTATATACGAGCAGTACTTC
TRBV30,TRBJ2-1,many,TRBD2,CAWSVGRSGRAEFF,TGTGCCTGGAGTGTAGGTCGGAGCGGGAGGGCTGAGTTCTTC
TRBV2,TRBJ2-7,many,-,CASSGTSGSYEQYF,TGTGCCAGCAGTGGGACCTCGGGCTCCTACGAGCAGTACTTC
TRBV7-2,TRBJ2-7,many,-,CASSPSGLAPEQYF,TGTGCCAGCAGCCCCTCTGGGCTAGCTCCTGAGCAGTACTTC
TRBV27,TRBJ2-1,many,-,CASSSGGWSAEQFF,TGTGCCAGCAGTTCCGGCGGGTGGTCAGCTGAGCAGTTCTTC
TRBV4-2,TRBJ2-5,many,TRBD1,CASSPKAGQGETQYF,TGTGCCAGCAGCCCAAAAGCGGGACAGGGTGAGACCCAGTACTTC
TRBV6-6,TRBJ1-5,many,TRBD1,CASSYDPKQGNQPQHF,TGTGCCAGCAGTTACGATCCAAAACAGGGGAATCAGCCCCAGCATTTT